What follows are 20 T cell receptor beta chains derived from one specimen sequenced in a study of cytomegalovirus exposure and HLA in healthy donors. PCR used 60 Vbeta primers and 13 Jbeta primers. Sequencing was performed with immunoSEQ multiplex PCR; in TCRdb, only in-frame clones are kept and a portion is missing. The table has about 170,000 clones, about 72% seen once. The sequenced sample consisted of PBMCs. Source of these receptors: a human donor in good health.

V gene TRBV6-5 combines with J gene TRBJ2-7, with 9 bases fitting TRBD1. With 5 bases clipped from V and 4 bases from J, the junction kept 6 bases outside the gene matches. Germline CDR1 and CDR2: MNHEY and SVGAGI. The CDR3 extends over 14 amino acids. The CDR3 sequence is CASSRRTGEYEQYF. The DNA of the CDR3 is TGTGCCAGCAGTCGACGGACAGGGGAATACGAGCAGTACTTC.

The chain links TRBV27 to TRBJ2-7, with 8 bases aligning to TRBD1. This CDR3 is 14 amino acids long. The germline CDR1 and CDR2 sequences are MNHEY and SMNVEV (reference sequence). J was trimmed by 4 bases and V by 5 bases; bases with no gene match: 7. The CDR3 DNA reads TGTGCCAGCAGTAGGACAGGGACATGGTACGAGCAGTACTTC. Protein: CASSRTGTWYEQYF.

Points on this clone: This sample includes further DNA sequences coding for the same CDR3. The rearrangement uses TRBV29-1 and TRBJ2-7, with 9 bases identical to TRBD2. Germline V lookup: CDR1 SQVTM, CDR2 ANQGSEA. Germline trimming cut 3 bases from V and 2 bases from J; bases unmatched to any gene: 2. CDR3 length equals 13 residues. The CDR3 is CSVETSGPYEQYF. The CDR3 nucleotides read TGCAGCGTTGAGACTAGCGGACCCTACGAGCAGTACTTC.

The chain employs TRBV7-9 and TRBJ2-3; 7 bases line up with TRBD2. CDR3 size: 13 residues. The germline V gene encodes CDR1 SEHNR and CDR2 FQNEAQ (reference sequence). Trimming cost V 1 base and J 9 bases; bases outside gene matches: 4. The CDR3 protein is CASSLDLGGTQYF. Written as DNA, the CDR3 is TGTGCCAGCAGCTTAGATTTGGGAGGGACGCAGTATTTT.

The chain carries TRBV9 and TRBJ1-6; TRBD1 matches at 8 bases. Germline V lookup: CDR1 SGDLS, CDR2 YYNGEE. There are 14 residues in the CDR3. V lost 6 bases and J lost 8; bases outside the gene matches: 7. In nucleotides, the CDR3 is TGTGCCAGCAACCTAGACAGGGGAGATTCACCCCTCCACTTT. It codes for CASNLDRGDSPLHF.

This clone was recorded only once. The V call is TRBV7-8, the J call TRBJ1-1, with 11 positions matching TRBD1. The CDR3 is made up of 13 amino acids. Germline V lookup: CDR1 SGHVS, CDR2 FQNEAQ. Losses at the gene ends were 5 bases for V and 11 bases for J; bases not matched to a gene: 7. The DNA of the CDR3 is TGTGCCAGCAGCGGCGGACAGGGGGCGGTTGCTTTCTTT. Its protein product is CASSGGQGAVAFF.

The chain recombines TRBV7-9 with TRBJ1-4; tentatively, D is TRBD1 (6 bases). The V end was cut by 5 bases, the J end by 8 bases, with 15 bases between. Germline V gene data show CDR1 as SEHNR and CDR2 as FQNEAQ (reference sequence). This CDR3 is 14 amino acids long. CDR3: CASSPGTIGEKLFF. DNA of the CDR3: TGTGCCAGCAGCCCCGGGACAATAGGCGAAAAACTGTTTTTT.

The chain employs TRBV2 and TRBJ2-5; D not resolved. The germline V gene has CDR1 SNHLY and CDR2 FYNNEI. The CDR3 contains 12 residues. V was cut by 6 bases and J by 1 base, with 6 bases left in between. In DNA, the CDR3 is TGTGCCAGCAGCTACAGCCAAGAGACCCAGTACTTC. It is translated as CASSYSQETQYF.

This sequence joins TRBV2 and TRBJ1-2; 7 nucleotides match TRBD1. The CDR3 runs 13 residues. Germline-derived CDR1 and CDR2 are SNHLY and FYNNEI. The V and J ends lost 5 bases and 5 bases, in that order; junction bases with no gene match: 5. The CDR3 region has the DNA TGTGCCAGCAGTTCCGGGACAGTATATGGCTACACCTTC. Translated, it gives CASSSGTVYGYTF.

The J gene is TRBJ2-3, the V gene TRBV5-4; perhaps TRBD2 as D (5 bases). Germline CDR1 SGHNT, CDR2 YYREEE (reference sequence). The CDR3 is 14 residues long. Between the trimmed V and J ends, which lost 4 bases and 0 bases, there was a span of 9 bases. CDR3 protein: CASSQRTSTDTQYF. For the CDR3, the DNA is TGTGCCAGCAGCCAGCGGACTAGCACAGATACGCAGTATTTT. The complete variable domain, with remaining parts taken from reference TRBV5-4 and TRBJ2-3, reads ETGVTQSPTHLIKTRGQQVTLRCSSQSGHNTVSWYQQALGQGPQFIFQYYREEENGRGNFPPRFSGLQFPNYSSELNVNALELDDSALYLCASSQRTSTDTQYFGPGTRLTVL.

Only one count was recorded for this clone. The rearrangement joins TRBV19 to TRBJ2-7; 12 bases fit TRBD1. Germline V lookup: CDR1 LNHDA, CDR2 SQIVND (reference sequence). Unmatched junction bases numbered 11, after V lost 7 bases and J lost 7 bases. This CDR3 is built from 15 residues. CDR3 amino acids: CASKTGTGGTGEQYF. The CDR3 DNA reads as TGTGCCAGTAAGACCGGGACAGGGGGCACGGGTGAGCAGTACTTC.

CDR3 sequence: CASSVAPGNNEQFF. In nucleotides, the CDR3 is TGTGCCAGCAGCGTAGCGCCAGGCAACAATGAGCAGTTCTTC. The chain joins TRBV9 to TRBJ2-1; D is unresolved. The CDR3 is 14 residues long. CDR1 SGDLS and CDR2 YYNGEE come from the germline V gene. Trimming left V 0 bases short and J 5 bases short, with 9 bases between.

The CDR3 spells CATSANPVTYEQYF. The CDR3 DNA reads TGTGCCACCAGCGCCAACCCGGTCACCTACGAGCAGTACTTC. This chain links TRBV15 with TRBJ2-7, with unresolved D. CDR1 LNHNV and CDR2 YYDKDF come from the germline V gene (reference sequence). Trimming shortened V by 5 bases and J by 2 bases, and 13 bases separated the two germline ends. This CDR3 spans 14 amino acids.

V is TRBV6-1 and J is TRBJ1-5; 7 bases are a match to TRBD1. The germline gives CDR1 MNHNS, CDR2 SASEGT. V trimming: 1 base; J trimming: 6 bases; junction bases outside the gene matches: 15. The CDR3 contains 18 residues. The CDR3 spells CASSEDTDRVGRGQPQHF. CDR3 nucleotide sequence: TGTGCCAGCAGTGAAGATACCGACAGGGTCGGACGGGGTCAGCCCCAGCATTTT.

J is TRBJ1-5 and V is TRBV5-8; TRBD1 is a possible D gene (5 bases). The CDR3 totals 14 residues. Per the germline V gene, CDR1 is SGHTS and CDR2 is YDEGEE. Deletions cut 2 bases from V and 4 bases from J, with 10 bases between. The CDR3 DNA reads TGTGCCAGCAGCTTTGGGGGGTTGAATCAGCCCCAGCATTTT. It encodes CASSFGGLNQPQHF.

The chain links TRBV2 to TRBJ1-2; D gene unclear. This CDR3 is built from 14 residues. CDR1 SNHLY and CDR2 FYNNEI come from the germline V gene. V lost 3 bases and J 6 bases, leaving 14 bases between the germline ends. CDR3 nucleotide sequence: TGTGCCAGCAGTGAGTCCAGAGGCCGGGATGGCTACACCTTC. It is translated as CASSESRGRDGYTF.

The rearrangement uses TRBV7-2 and TRBJ2-2; a possible D gene is TRBD2 (5 bases). CDR3 length: 15 amino acids. CDR1 SGHTA and CDR2 FQGNSA come from the germline V gene. With 5 bases removed from V and 4 bases from J, the gap between germline ends came to 14 bases. This CDR3 is CASSPRATSTGELFF. The CDR3 bases are TGTGCCAGCAGCCCGAGGGCTACGAGCACCGGGGAGCTGTTTTTT.

The gene calls are TRBV7-9 and TRBJ1-4, with 9 bases identical to TRBD1. The CDR3 loop spans 15 amino acids. Germline V gene sequence: CDR1 SEHNR, CDR2 FQNEAQ (reference sequence). V was clipped by 1 base and J by 7 bases; unmatched bases: 4. The CDR3 coding sequence is TGTGCCAGCAGCTTAGTGACAGGGGGATTTGAAAAACTGTTTTTT. Protein: CASSLVTGGFEKLFF.

The rearrangement links TRBV30 to TRBJ1-2, with D tentatively TRBD1 (5 bases). The CDR3 covers 14 residues. Trimming took 4 bases from V and 7 from J, leaving 19 bases between them. Germline CDR1 is GTSNPN and CDR2 is SVGIG (reference sequence). The CDR3 DNA follows: TGTGCCTGGAATCGGGGCGGGGGAATCTCTGGCTACACCTTC. Encoded protein: CAWNRGGGISGYTF.

Only a few counts were recorded for this clone. V gene TRBV5-8 combines with J gene TRBJ2-2; 13 bases align to TRBD2. There are 16 residues in the CDR3. Trimming took 2 bases from V and 7 from J; bases not matched to a gene: 5. Looked up from germline, CDR1 is SGHTS and CDR2 is YDEGEE. The CDR3 DNA sequence: TGTGCCAGCAGCTTCGGACTAGCGGGGGAATACGGGGAGCTGTTTTTT. Translating it yields CASSFGLAGEYGELFF.